This entry lists 10 T cell receptor beta chains sequenced from one sample in a study of T cells in Graves' hyperthyroidism and ophthalmopathy. It was RNA transcripts that yielded the amplified TCR beta CDR3 regions. With the HTBI primer set, the TCR CDR3 went through a first round of RT-PCR. MiXCR was run by TCRdb on the multiplex PCR reads, yielding one entry per CDR3 protein. Of around 200,000 distinct CDR3 sequences listed, approximately 15% are singletons. The sample comprised blood. The receptors shown here come from a woman between 50 and 59 years old with Graves' hyperthyroidism.

This clonotype was observed many times. V and J are TRBV5-1 and TRBJ1-1, with D maybe TRBD1 (6 bases). CDR1 and CDR2 (germline): SGHRS, YFSETQ. This CDR3 spans 14 amino acids. The germline V and J ends were trimmed by 0 bases and 4 bases, with 10 bases remaining between them. In DNA form, the CDR3 reads TGCGCCAGCAGCTTGGAAAGGGGGGGCACTGAAGCTTTCTTT. It codes for CASSLERGGTEAFF.

This clonotype was seen many times. The chain has TRBV2 and TRBJ2-1; 8 bases fit TRBD2. CDR1 and CDR2 from the germline V gene are SNHLY and FYNNEI. V shed 8 bases and J 5 bases; nucleotides not matched to a gene: 11. The CDR3 is 15 amino acids. CDR3 sequence reads: CASLRDRRGDNEQFF. The CDR3 bases are TGTGCCAGCTTAAGAGATAGGCGGGGGGACAATGAGCAGTTCTTC.

This clonotype occurred many times. V and J are TRBV12-3 or TRBV12-4 and TRBJ1-4; a weak D match, TRBD1 (5 bases). This CDR3 spans 15 amino acids. The V end was cut by 2 bases, the J end by 6 bases, with 13 bases between. The CDR3 bases are TGTGCCAGCAGTTTAAGGGCAGGGTCCCATGAAAAACTGTTTTTT. Amino acid sequence: CASSLRAGSHEKLFF.

At least ten counts were recorded for this clonotype. The chain combines TRBV20-1 with TRBJ1-2; 7 bases are shared with TRBD1. Germline V gene lookup returns CDR1 DFQATT and CDR2 SNEGSKA (reference sequence). This CDR3 contains 11 residues. Trimming removed 5 bases from V and 6 bases from J; junction bases left unmatched: 3. The DNA for the CDR3 is TGCAGTGCTCCGGGGACAGATGGCTACACCTTC. Amino acids: CSAPGTDGYTF.

The V and J genes are TRBV4-3 and TRBJ1-2; 9 positions match TRBD1. After removal of 0 bases from V and 8 bases from J, the junction contained 10 bases not matched to a gene. CDR1 and CDR2 from the germline V gene are LGHNA and YSLEER. The CDR3 is made up of 16 amino acids. The CDR3 here is CASSQDARGTGHGYTF. The CDR3 DNA sequence: TGCGCCAGCAGCCAAGATGCCCGGGGGACAGGGCACGGCTACACCTTC.

The sample holds many counts of this clonotype. The chain uses TRBV4-2 and TRBJ2-3, with TRBD2 matching over 8 bases. The V gene's germline CDR1 is LGHNA and CDR2 YNFKEQ. The length of the CDR3 is 16 residues. Trimming removed 4 bases from V and 1 base from J; junction bases left unmatched: 7. The CDR3 loop reads CASSPTYGGGTDTQYF. As DNA, the CDR3 is TGTGCCAGCAGCCCGACCTACGGGGGGGGCACAGATACGCAGTATTTT.

Regarding this clonotype: A much bigger clone sits one base away, suggesting this may be a read error. V gene TRBV6-1 combines with J gene TRBJ2-7; the D call may be TRBD1 or TRBD2 (6 bases each). The CDR3 is 17 residues long. The germline CDR1 and CDR2 sequences are MNHNS and SASEGT. CDR3 coding DNA: TGTGCCAGGAGTGAGACCGGGGGCCTCCTCAGGTCCTACGAGCAGTACTTC. Translating it yields CARSETGGLLRSYEQYF.

This chain joins TRBV2 and TRBJ2-7; tentatively, D is TRBD1 or TRBD2 (5 bases each). The CDR3 totals 11 residues. V was cut by 4 bases and J by 7 bases, with 8 bases left in between. Germline V gene sequence: CDR1 SNHLY, CDR2 FYNNEI. The CDR3 DNA reads TGTGCCAGCAGTGCGGGGCGAGAGCAGTACTTC. This gives the protein CASSAGREQYF.

This clonotype was counted ten times or more. The V and J genes are TRBV3-1 and TRBJ1-6, with a weak D call TRBD1 (6 bases). This CDR3 region has 14 residues. Between the trimmed V and J ends, which lost 4 bases and 7 bases, there was a span of 11 bases. Germline V CDR1 and CDR2: LGHDT, YNNKEL (reference sequence). The CDR3 reads CASSRGQWNSPLHF. CDR3 DNA: TGTGCCAGCAGCCGCGGACAGTGGAATTCACCCCTCCACTTT.

This clonotype appeared many times. V gene TRBV25-1 combines with J gene TRBJ2-1, with 8 bases that match TRBD1. Germline trimming cut 4 bases from V and 4 bases from J; bases unmatched to any gene: 9. This CDR3 is built from 16 residues. Looked up from germline, CDR1 is MGHDK and CDR2 is SYGVNS. The CDR3 DNA follows: TGTGCCAGCAGTGTTCCCGGGACAGGTCGTTACAATGAGCAGTTCTTC. It encodes CASSVPGTGRYNEQFF.